This entry describes one T cell receptor beta chain. Its target is unknown. Treatment indicated: around 19 received Ad26.COV2.S at low or high dose, single or two shots; 5 received placebo; per-sample allocation not given. Sampling was performed 63 days after the first vaccine or placebo injection. Cohort 1b enrolled adults aged 18-55 years in Boston. This entry is derived from a study of Ad26.COV2.S vaccination and SARS-CoV-2 variants. Study as a whole: Ad26.COV2.S arm of COV1001 included the donor. Each vaccinee took Ad26.COV2.S intramuscularly, once or twice 56 days apart. Study conclusions and caveats: Vaccinees displayed broader spike-specific TCR repertoires than placebo recipients.

CDR3 length: 15 residues. The V end lost 3 bases, the J end lost 10 bases, and 19 bases lay between the germline ends. Germline CDR1 is MRHNA and CDR2 is SNTAGT. TCRdb's table, derived via immunoSEQ multiplex PCR, lists solely in-frame clones and lacks some. Among about 350,000 clones listed, 88% were seen once. Sequenced material: peripheral blood, taken in a trial of Ad26.COV2.S vaccine versus placebo. The chain recombines TRBV6-4 with TRBJ2-1; D might be TRBD2 (6 bases). This TCR derives from a person aged 18-65 years who received the Ad26.COV2.S COVID-19 vaccine or a placebo. In DNA form, the CDR3 reads TGTGCCAGCAGTGAACAGACTCGACTGGGGGGAGAGCAGTTCTTC. Amino acid sequence: CASSEQTRLGGEQFF.